The sample holds a few counts of the clone carrying this T cell receptor (beta chain). The sample belongs to a study of T-cell reconstitution after alpha-beta-depleted transplantation in children. V lost 6 bases and J lost 0, with 11 bases in between. Germline-derived CDR1 and CDR2 are MNHEY and SMNVEV (reference sequence). The CDR3 is 14 residues long. For TCRbeta, the library was prepared with unique molecular identifiers. TCRdb reprocessed the PCR reads with MiXCR, giving one entry per CDR3 protein. The data hold roughly 500,000 distinct CDR3 sequences, with 30% to 35% observed a single time. The chain has TRBV27 and TRBJ1-1; tentatively, D is TRBD1 (5 bases). The source material was PBMCs from the stem cell graft donor, sampled from the stem cell graft. This sequence was found in a human donor who donated a stem cell graft to a child with aplastic anemia. The CDR3 loop is CASRVQGLNTEAFF. In DNA, the CDR3 is TGTGCCAGCAGAGTCCAGGGACTGAACACTGAAGCTTTCTTT.